This entry lists 4 T cell receptor beta chains sequenced from one sample in a study of T cell responses to AZD1222 COVID-19 vaccine. Some clones are missing from TCRdb's copy, which holds only in-frame ones; the method was immunoSEQ multiplex PCR. The table shows approximately 110,000 clones, with about 88% occurring only once. The source was peripheral blood, collected on day 0 of AZD1222 vaccination. Receptor source: an adult in good health.

The J gene is TRBJ1-4, the V gene TRBV2; D possibly corresponds to TRBD1 (5 bases). Trimming shortened V by 2 bases and J by 4 bases, and 11 bases separated the two germline ends. In germline, CDR1 is SNHLY, CDR2 FYNNEI. This CDR3 is built from 15 residues. CDR3 sequence (DNA): TGTGCCAGCAGTGAAAGGGGAAGGGGTAATGAAAAACTGTTTTTT. This gives the protein CASSERGRGNEKLFF.

The gene calls are TRBV29-1 and TRBJ2-3; D is perhaps TRBD2 (7 bases). CDR1 is SQVTM and CDR2 is ANQGSEA in the germline V gene. The CDR3 covers 13 residues. Trimming stripped 7 bases from V and 3 bases from J, with 14 bases between. The CDR3 DNA reads TGCAGCGCATCGGGGGGCAAGACAGATACGCAGTATTTT. Its protein product is CSASGGKTDTQYF.

This clone was detected once. The chain joins TRBV11-3 to TRBJ1-6; TRBD1 aligns across 8 bases. V trimming: 6 bases; J trimming: 10 bases; junction bases outside the gene matches: 11. The CDR3 has 15 residues. The germline V gene encodes CDR1 SGHNT and CDR2 YENEEA. Written as DNA, the CDR3 is TGTGCCAGCAGACAGGACAGGGCGAAGACGTCACCCCTCCACTTT. It translates to CASRQDRAKTSPLHF.

CDR3 sequence reads: CASSFSGGREQYF. CDR3 DNA sequence: TGTGCCAGCAGCTTTAGCGGGGGCCGGGAGCAGTACTTC. The rearrangement joins TRBV5-4 to TRBJ2-7, with 9 nucleotides matching TRBD2. Per germline, CDR1 SGHNT and CDR2 YYREEE (reference sequence). V was pared by 2 bases and J by 7 bases, with 4 bases of the junction left unmatched. This CDR3 region has 13 residues. Full variable domain (rest looked up from reference TRBV5-4 and TRBJ2-7): ETGVTQSPTHLIKTRGQQVTLRCSSQSGHNTVSWYQQALGQGPQFIFQYYREEENGRGNFPPRFSGLQFPNYSSELNVNALELDDSALYLCASSFSGGREQYFGPGTRLTVT.